The source of this T cell receptor (beta chain) is a study of shared clonotypes between healthy human individuals. The repertoire was sequenced with immunoSEQ multiplex PCR; TCRdb's copy has only in-frame clones and lacks some. The sample consists of around 690,000 clones, about 90% of them appearing once. V gave up 2 bases and J gave up 8 bases, with 6 bases separating them. CDR1 and CDR2 from the germline V gene are PRHDT and FYEKMQ (reference sequence). The CDR3 length is 11 residues. This chain links TRBV13 with TRBJ1-1; D ambiguous. The sample comprised memory CD8+ T cells from PBMCs. Stated subset: CD45RO+ cells pooled with CCR7-negative TemRA cells. The clonotype was recovered from a young man in good health. Some clones in this sample may be carry-over from other donors' samples. Here the CDR3 DNA reads TGTGCCAGCAGCTTAAGACCCGAAGCTTTCTTT. This codes for CASSLRPEAFF.